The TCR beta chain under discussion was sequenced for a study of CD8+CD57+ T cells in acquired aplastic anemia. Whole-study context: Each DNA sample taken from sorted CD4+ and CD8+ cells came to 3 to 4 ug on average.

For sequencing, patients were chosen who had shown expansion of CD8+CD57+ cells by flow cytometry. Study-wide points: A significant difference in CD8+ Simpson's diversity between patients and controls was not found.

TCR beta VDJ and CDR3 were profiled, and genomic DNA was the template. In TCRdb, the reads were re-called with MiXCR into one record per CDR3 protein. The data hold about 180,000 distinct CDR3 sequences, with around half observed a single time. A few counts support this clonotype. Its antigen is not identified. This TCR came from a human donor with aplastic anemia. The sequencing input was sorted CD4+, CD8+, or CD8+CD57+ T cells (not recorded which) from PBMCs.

The CDR3 nucleotides are TGTGCCACCAGCAGAGAGGGAATAGCTACGTCCTACGAGCAGTACTTC. Its protein product is CATSREGIATSYEQYF. The chain combines TRBV15 with TRBJ2-7; D gene unclear. The CDR3 totals 16 residues. Germline V gene lookup returns CDR1 LNHNV and CDR2 YYDKDF (reference sequence). Trimming stripped 0 bases from V and 1 base from J, with 13 bases between.